The 21 T cell receptor beta chains reported below all come from one sample, sequenced in a study of OX40 agonist ivuxolimab in advanced cancers. Sequencing used immunoSEQ multiplex PCR; TCRdb keeps in-frame clones, though not all of them. The sample lists roughly 51,000 clones; around 89% were seen once. The source material was CD4+ or CD8+ T cells sorted from blood, sampled in a trial of the OX40 agonist ivuxolimab. Source of these receptors: an adult with an advanced solid tumor such as melanoma, head and neck, liver or kidney cancer.

This chain uses TRBV20-1 with TRBJ1-3, with D unresolved. From germline, CDR1 is DFQATT and CDR2 SNEGSKA (reference sequence). The CDR3 consists of 11 residues. With 5 bases removed from V and 1 base from J, the gap between germline ends came to 3 bases. The CDR3: CSAQSGNTIYF. CDR3 DNA sequence: TGCAGTGCTCAATCTGGAAACACCATATATTTT.

The chain joins TRBV29-1 to TRBJ1-1; D not certain. Germline lookup yields CDR1 SQVTM and CDR2 ANQGSEA. This CDR3 has 12 residues. V was clipped by 4 bases and J by 0 bases, with 6 bases between them. The CDR3 reads CSVGMMNTEAFF. CDR3 DNA sequence: TGCAGCGTTGGCATGATGAACACTGAAGCTTTCTTT.

V and J are TRBV7-3 and TRBJ2-2, with 8 bases lining up with TRBD2. CDR3 length: 15 amino acids. The germline CDR1 and CDR2 sequences are SGHTA and FQGTGA. J lost 0 bases, V lost 6 bases, and 3 bases had no gene match. The CDR3 bases are TGTGCCAGCAGGGTAGCGGGGTCGAACACCGGGGAGCTGTTTTTT. This gives the protein CASRVAGSNTGELFF. The entire variable domain, with the rest obtained from reference TRBV7-3 and TRBJ2-2, is as follows: GAGVSQTPSNKVTEKGKYVELRCDPISGHTALYWYRQSLGQGPEFLIYFQGTGAADDSGLPNDRFFAVRPEGSVSTLKIQRTERGDSAVYLCASRVAGSNTGELFFGEGSRLTVL.

The chain joins TRBV30 to TRBJ2-3; the match to TRBD1 covers 8 bases. CDR1 is GTSNPN and CDR2 is SVGIG in the germline V gene (reference sequence). This CDR3 has 14 residues. Unmatched junction bases numbered 6, after V lost 7 bases and J lost 0 bases. The CDR3 loop reads CALQTGVSTDTQYF. Written as DNA, the CDR3 is TGTGCCTTACAGACAGGGGTGAGCACAGATACGCAGTATTTT.

This clone has only a few counts. J is TRBJ2-6 and V is TRBV30; D is possibly TRBD2 (5 bases). V lost 0 bases and J lost 4, with 10 bases in between. From germline, CDR1 is GTSNPN and CDR2 SVGIG (reference sequence). The CDR3 is 15 amino acids. CDR3 nucleotides: TGTGCCTGGAGTGTACGAGGGTACGGGGCCAACGTCCTGACTTTC. This encodes CAWSVRGYGANVLTF.

V and J are TRBV30 and TRBJ2-3; no definite D call. CDR1 GTSNPN and CDR2 SVGIG come from the germline V gene (reference sequence). The CDR3 loop spans 12 amino acids. The V end lost 5 bases, the J end lost 0 bases, and 6 bases lay between the germline ends. CDR3 protein: CAWAESTDTQYF. In DNA form, the CDR3 reads TGTGCCTGGGCTGAAAGCACAGATACGCAGTATTTT.

This clone came up a few times. V gene TRBV19 combines with J gene TRBJ1-1; no clear D gene. V was shortened by 5 bases and J by 10 bases, with 11 bases between the two germline ends. CDR1 and CDR2 from the germline V gene are LNHDA and SQIVND (reference sequence). The CDR3 totals 11 residues. Here the CDR3 reads CASSASGPAFF. CDR3 in DNA: TGTGCCAGTAGTGCCAGCGGGCCAGCTTTCTTT.

This clone was recorded once. This chain joins TRBV30 and TRBJ2-5; D is possibly TRBD1 (6 bases). V was trimmed by 2 bases and J by 5 bases, leaving 12 bases between them. Germline V gene data show CDR1 as GTSNPN and CDR2 as SVGIG (reference sequence). CDR3 length equals 13 residues. This CDR3 is CAWSSYRDETQYF. In nucleotides, the CDR3 is TGTGCCTGGAGTTCATACAGGGATGAGACCCAGTACTTC.

The CDR3 nucleotides are TGTGCCAGCAGCTTAAGAGGGGCAGATACGCAGTATTTT. This sequence encodes CASSLRGADTQYF. The chain is built from TRBV11-1 and TRBJ2-3, with D perhaps TRBD1 or TRBD2 (5 bases each). The CDR3 totals 13 residues. V was cut by 2 bases and J by 4 bases, with 7 bases left in between. Germline CDR1 and CDR2: SGHAT and FQDESV (reference sequence).

V gene TRBV21-1 combines with J gene TRBJ2-4; the table names TRBD2, a call not compared with the DNA. TRBV21-1 is a pseudogene. The CDR3 covers 16 residues. The DNA of the CDR3 is TGTGCCAGCAGCAAAGGAGGGAGCTGGGCGTGGAACATTCAGTACTTC. Translation gives CASSKGGSWAWNIQYF.

The chain joins TRBV2 to TRBJ1-1; TRBD1 agrees at 9 bases. The CDR3 length is 14 residues. V was clipped by 6 bases and J by 1 base; unmatched bases: 3. Germline assignment: CDR1 SNHLY and CDR2 FYNNEI. This CDR3 reads CASRQGARNTEAFF. Written as DNA, the CDR3 is TGTGCCAGCAGACAGGGGGCGCGGAACACTGAAGCTTTCTTT.

The chain is built from TRBV5-1 and TRBJ2-4; a possible D gene is TRBD1 (7 bases). V lost 4 bases and J 14 bases, leaving 16 bases between the germline ends. Germline CDR1 and CDR2: SGHRS and YFSETQ. This CDR3 region has 12 residues. CDR3 nucleotides: TGCGCCAGCAGCGTCGACGCGGGACAGAAGTACTTC. Protein product: CASSVDAGQKYF.

The chain carries TRBV13 and TRBJ2-7; TRBD1 is a possible D gene (5 bases). CDR1 is PRHDT and CDR2 is FYEKMQ in the germline V gene (reference sequence). Trimming cost V 2 bases and J 10 bases, with 12 bases left between them. The CDR3 runs to 12 residues. The CDR3 spells CASSLPDSEQYF. CDR3 in DNA: TGTGCCAGCAGCTTACCCGACAGTGAACAGTACTTC. The complete variable domain, with remaining parts taken from reference TRBV13 and TRBJ2-7, reads AAGVIQSPRHLIKEKRETATLKCYPIPRHDTVYWYQQGPGQDPQFLISFYEKMQSDKGSIPDRFSAQQFSDYHSELNMSSLELGDSALYFCASSLPDSEQYFGPGTRLTVT.

The genes are TRBV5-1 and TRBJ2-7; 8 nucleotides agree with TRBD2. CDR1 is SGHRS and CDR2 is YFSETQ in the germline V gene. Trimming took 4 bases from V and 3 from J; bases not matched to a gene: 3. This CDR3 has 13 residues. The CDR3 sequence: CASSTRGGYEQYF. In DNA form, the CDR3 reads TGCGCCAGCAGCACCCGGGGGGGCTACGAGCAGTACTTC. The whole variable domain, remainder taken from reference TRBV5-1 and TRBJ2-7, is KAGVTQTPRYLIKTRGQQVTLSCSPISGHRSVSWYQQTPGQGLQFLFEYFSETQRNKGNFPGRFSGRQFSNSRSEMNVSTLELGDSALYLCASSTRGGYEQYFGPGTRLTVT.

V is TRBV5-1 and J is TRBJ1-3; D might be TRBD1 (5 bases). V dropped 5 bases and J dropped 0 bases, with 15 bases sitting between them. The CDR3 sequence is 16 residues long. CDR1 is SGHRS, CDR2 YFSETQ, per germline. CDR3 coding DNA: TGCGCCAGCAGTTTTGGGGGACGGAGCTCTGGAAACACCATATATTTT. This gives the protein CASSFGGRSSGNTIYF.

The chain couples TRBV9 to TRBJ2-7; maybe TRBD1 (5 bases). This CDR3 is built from 14 residues. The germline V gene has CDR1 SGDLS and CDR2 YYNGEE. The V end lost 2 bases, the J end lost 3 bases, and 12 bases lay between the germline ends. The CDR3 nucleotides are TGTGCCAGCAGCGTGAGACAGCTCGACTACGAGCAGTACTTC. Translated, it gives CASSVRQLDYEQYF.

This chain joins TRBV30 and TRBJ1-1; D possibly corresponds to TRBD1 (6 bases). Trimming pared 2 bases from V and 4 bases from J, leaving 17 bases between. The CDR3 totals 15 residues. The germline gives CDR1 GTSNPN, CDR2 SVGIG (reference sequence). The DNA for the CDR3 is TGTGCCTGGAGTCGTCGAGGGGGACGTGGCACTGAAGCTTTCTTT. Its protein product is CAWSRRGGRGTEAFF.

The rearrangement links TRBV6-6 to TRBJ2-7, with D hard to call. Germline V lookup: CDR1 MNHNY, CDR2 SVGAGI (reference sequence). V was cut by 2 bases and J by 3 bases, with 8 bases left in between. The CDR3 extends over 13 amino acids. In DNA form, the CDR3 reads TGTGCCAGCAGTTACGGCAGAGTCTACGAGCAGTACTTC. Translated, it gives CASSYGRVYEQYF.

J is TRBJ2-3 and V is TRBV18; D is uncertain. With 0 bases removed from V and 1 base from J, the gap between germline ends came to 8 bases. The CDR3 consists of 15 residues. Germline V gene lookup returns CDR1 KGHSH and CDR2 LQKENI. This CDR3 reads CASSPPARGTDTQYF. The CDR3 DNA reads as TGTGCCAGCTCACCACCGGCGCGAGGCACAGATACGCAGTATTTT.

This rearrangement joins TRBV7-2 to TRBJ1-5; D is unclear. The CDR3 length is 12 residues. Germline-derived CDR1 and CDR2 are SGHTA and FQGNSA. V was shortened by 5 bases and J by 6 bases, with 8 bases between the two germline ends. This CDR3 is CASSPRGQPQHF. Here the CDR3 DNA reads TGTGCCAGCAGCCCTCGGGGTCAGCCCCAGCATTTT.

The CDR3 reads CAWSFRASDNSPLHF. The CDR3 nucleotides are TGTGCCTGGAGTTTTAGGGCAAGCGATAATTCACCCCTCCACTTT. V gene TRBV30 combines with J gene TRBJ1-6; no reliable D call. This CDR3 contains 15 residues. Trimming stripped 2 bases from V and 5 bases from J, with 13 bases between. CDR1 is GTSNPN, CDR2 SVGIG, per germline (reference sequence). Based on the CDR3 plus reference TRBV30 and TRBJ1-6, the full variable domain is SQTIHQWPATLVQPVGSPLSLECTVEGTSNPNLYWYRQAAGRGLQLLFYSVGIGQISSEVPQNLSASRPQDRQFILSSKKLLLSDSGFYLCAWSFRASDNSPLHFGNGTRLTVT.